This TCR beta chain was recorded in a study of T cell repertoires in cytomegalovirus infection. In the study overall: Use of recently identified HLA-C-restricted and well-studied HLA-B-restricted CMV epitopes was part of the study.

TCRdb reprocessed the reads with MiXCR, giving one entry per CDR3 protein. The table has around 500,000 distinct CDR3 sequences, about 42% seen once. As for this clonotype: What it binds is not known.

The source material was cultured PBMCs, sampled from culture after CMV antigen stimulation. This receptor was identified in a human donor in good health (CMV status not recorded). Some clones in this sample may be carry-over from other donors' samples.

CDR3: CASSLSRRDSKETQYF. The CDR3 DNA follows: TGTGCCAGCAGCTTGTCTCGGCGGGACAGTAAAGAGACCCAGTACTTC. The V and J genes are TRBV5-4 and TRBJ2-5; a weak D match, TRBD1 (7 bases). The CDR3 has 16 residues. Germline-derived CDR1 and CDR2 are SGHNT and YYREEE (reference sequence). Trimming shortened V by 1 base and J by 3 bases, and 16 bases separated the two germline ends.